The 4 T cell receptor beta chains below were found in one sample sequenced in a study of T cells in Graves' hyperthyroidism and ophthalmopathy. The TCR beta CDR3 regions underwent amplification using RNA transcripts as the source. The HTBI primer set served for first-round RT-PCR of the TCR CDR3. One entry per CDR3 protein, called by TCRdb with MiXCR from the multiplex PCR reads. Of hundreds of thousands of distinct CDR3 sequences listed, about 15% are singletons. Material for sequencing was blood. The receptors stem from a young woman with Graves' hyperthyroidism.

This clonotype was observed many times. The CDR3 DNA sequence: TGTGCCAGCAGCTTGGAGGACAGCCTGAACACTGAAGCTTTCTTT. Translating gives CASSLEDSLNTEAFF. This sequence joins TRBV5-8 and TRBJ1-1, with D possibly being TRBD1 (6 bases). The CDR3 length is 15 residues. The germline V gene has CDR1 SGHTS and CDR2 YDEGEE. Trimming pared 0 bases from V and 0 bases from J, leaving 9 bases between.

This clonotype was seen many times. The genes are TRBV6-1 and TRBJ1-5, with TRBD1 matching 7 bases. V trimming: 6 bases; J trimming: 1 base; junction bases outside the gene matches: 6. The CDR3 extends over 15 amino acids. Per germline, CDR1 MNHNS and CDR2 SASEGT. CDR3 coding DNA: TGTGCCAGCAGATCGACAGGGAAGAGCAATCAGCCCCAGCATTTT. Translation: CASRSTGKSNQPQHF.

This clonotype was detected ten times or more. The V and J genes are TRBV3-1 and TRBJ1-5, with 9 positions matching TRBD1. Germline CDR1 reads LGHDT; CDR2 reads YNNKEL (reference sequence). This CDR3 has 14 amino acids. With 3 bases clipped from V and 6 bases from J, the junction kept 3 bases outside the gene matches. CDR3 amino acids: CASSHDRGFQPQHF. CDR3 in DNA: TGTGCCAGCAGCCATGACAGGGGGTTTCAGCCCCAGCATTTT.

This clonotype appeared many times. V usage is TRBV2 and J usage is TRBJ1-2; possibly TRBD1 for D (5 bases). Germline V CDR1 and CDR2: SNHLY, FYNNEI. The CDR3 contains 11 residues. Between the trimmed V and J ends, which lost 6 bases and 3 bases, there was a span of 5 bases. CDR3 sequence: CASRGDYGYTF. The CDR3 DNA reads as TGTGCCAGCAGAGGGGACTATGGCTACACCTTC. The full variable domain, in which reference TRBV2 and TRBJ1-2 provide the parts outside the CDR3, is EPEVTQTPSHQVTQMGQEVILRCVPISNHLYFYWYRQILGQKVEFLVSFYNNEISEKSEIFDDQFSVERPDGSNFTLKIRSTKLEDSAMYFCASRGDYGYTFGSGTRLTVV.